The 22 T cell receptor beta chains in this list originate from one sample, sequenced in a study of blood T cell repertoires in COVID-19. The data were produced by immunoSEQ multiplex PCR, yet TCRdb's version contains in-frame clones alone and is incomplete. The table includes about 300,000 clones, around 85% detected once. What was sequenced was peripheral blood. Receptors were obtained from a human donor with COVID-19, enrolled during active disease. The donor label of this sample is uncertain.

The V call is TRBV28, the J call TRBJ2-3; 12 bases line up with TRBD1. Germline loops: CDR1 MDHEN, CDR2 SYDVKM. The CDR3 consists of 16 residues. Trimming at V came to 7 bases and at J to 11 bases, leaving 16 bases not matched to a gene. Written as DNA, the CDR3 is TGTGCCAGCACCAGCTTAGGGACAGGGGGCACAGGGGGGCAGTATTTT. Protein product: CASTSLGTGGTGGQYF.

This clone was recorded a few times. The V and J genes are TRBV28 and TRBJ2-7, with 7 bases matching TRBD2. CDR1 is MDHEN and CDR2 is SYDVKM in the germline V gene. The CDR3 has 14 amino acids. V dropped 5 bases and J dropped 3; count of bases not matched to a gene: 7. The CDR3, as DNA: TGTGCCAGCAGTGGGGGGGGAATGATCTACGAGCAGTACTTC. This codes for CASSGGGMIYEQYF.

The J gene is TRBJ2-3, the V gene TRBV25-1; tentative D call: TRBD1 (5 bases). Germline V gene lookup returns CDR1 MGHDK and CDR2 SYGVNS. The CDR3 is 13 residues long. Trimming left V 2 bases short and J 5 bases short, with 8 bases between. DNA of the CDR3: TGTGCCAGCAGTGAAATAGGGGTAGATACGCAGTATTTT. Translation gives CASSEIGVDTQYF.

This clone was recorded a few times. The chain employs TRBV2 and TRBJ2-7, with 9 bases lining up with TRBD1. This CDR3 has 13 amino acids. The ends lost 8 bases at V and 5 bases at J; junction bases unmatched: 7. Per the germline V gene, CDR1 is SNHLY and CDR2 is FYNNEI. CDR3 nucleotides: TGTGCCAGCTGTCGGGACAGGGCCGACGAGCAGTACTTC. This gives the protein CASCRDRADEQYF. The complete variable domain, with remaining parts taken from reference TRBV2 and TRBJ2-7, reads EPEVTQTPSHQVTQMGQEVILRCVPISNHLYFYWYRQILGQKVEFLVSFYNNEISEKSEIFDDQFSVERPDGSNFTLKIRSTKLEDSAMYFCASCRDRADEQYFGPGTRLTVT.

The chain is built from TRBV28 and TRBJ1-2; D is perhaps TRBD1 (5 bases). Germline V gene sequence: CDR1 MDHEN, CDR2 SYDVKM. V lost 3 bases and J lost 4, with 12 bases in between. The length of the CDR3 is 14 residues. CDR3 DNA: TGTGCCAGCAGTTTCCTCTCGGGGGGCTATGGCTACACCTTC. It yields the protein CASSFLSGGYGYTF.

The V and J genes are TRBV14 and TRBJ2-6; no definite D call. Trimming stripped 2 bases from V and 2 bases from J, with 4 bases between. The CDR3 totals 14 residues. Germline CDR1 is SGHDN and CDR2 is FVKESK. CDR3 DNA: TGTGCCAGCAGCCAACAGGCTGGGGCCAACGTCCTGACTTTC. Translation gives CASSQQAGANVLTF. Together with reference TRBV14 and TRBJ2-6, the CDR3 gives the full variable domain: EAGVTQFPSHSVIEKGQTVTLRCDPISGHDNLYWYRRVMGKEIKFLLHFVKESKQDESGMPNNRFLAERTGGTYSTLKVQPAELEDSGVYFCASSQQAGANVLTFGAGSRLTVL.

This clone has only a few counts. V and J are TRBV27 and TRBJ1-1, with D perhaps matching TRBD1 (6 bases). Trimming left V 6 bases short and J 2 bases short, with 10 bases between. Germline CDR1 MNHEY, CDR2 SMNVEV (reference sequence). The CDR3 has 13 residues. DNA for the CDR3: TGTGCCAGCAGGCAGGGGAGAAACACTGAAGCTTTCTTT. Amino acid sequence: CASRQGRNTEAFF.

CDR3 coding DNA: TGTGCCATAGGGAGGGGGACTAGCGCCTACAATGAGCAGTTCTTC. It specifies CAIGRGTSAYNEQFF. This chain connects TRBV11-2 to TRBJ2-1; 10 nucleotides line up with TRBD2. Losses at the gene ends were 10 bases for V and 2 bases for J; bases not matched to a gene: 8. CDR3 size: 15 residues. In germline, CDR1 is SGHAT, CDR2 FQNNGV.

This sequence joins TRBV24-1 and TRBJ1-5, with 10 bases identical to TRBD1. Germline CDR1 KGHDR, CDR2 SFDVKD. The CDR3 is made up of 22 amino acids. V lost 0 bases and J lost 5; bases outside the gene matches: 21. CDR3 DNA sequence: TGTGCCACCAGTGATTTGCGATCCGGGACAGGGGTTCCTACTGGAAACCATCAGCCCCAGCATTTT. This codes for CATSDLRSGTGVPTGNHQPQHF.

This chain uses TRBV15 with TRBJ2-3; 7 bases line up with TRBD2. Germline V gene lookup returns CDR1 LNHNV and CDR2 YYDKDF (reference sequence). After removal of 0 bases from V and 3 bases from J, the junction contained 15 bases not matched to a gene. The CDR3 length is 19 residues. The CDR3 DNA reads TGTGCCACCAGCAGAGATTCGGGGGAGGGCCCCTCGTGGACAGATACGCAGTATTTT. Translating gives CATSRDSGEGPSWTDTQYF.

This chain links TRBV6-1 with TRBJ1-2; tentatively, D is TRBD1 (6 bases). Per germline, CDR1 MNHNS and CDR2 SASEGT. The V and J ends lost 0 bases and 8 bases respectively, with 22 bases between them. The CDR3 extends over 17 amino acids. The CDR3 here is CASSEAHGGPPQGGYTF. The CDR3 DNA reads TGTGCCAGCAGTGAAGCGCATGGGGGACCGCCCCAGGGGGGCTACACCTTC.

The chain employs TRBV5-1 and TRBJ1-1, with a tentative D call TRBD1 (5 bases). Germline CDR1 reads SGHRS; CDR2 reads YFSETQ. CDR3 size: 19 residues. Trimming shortened V by 1 base and J by 4 bases, and 26 bases separated the two germline ends. The CDR3 loop reads CASSLNPVGGTLVSTEAFF. The CDR3 DNA follows: TGCGCCAGCAGCTTGAATCCCGTGGGAGGGACTCTCGTGAGCACTGAAGCTTTCTTT.

This clone was seen a few times. This rearrangement joins TRBV3-1 (or the pseudogene TRBV3-2) to TRBJ2-1; D is undetermined. Germline V lookup: CDR1 LGHDT, CDR2 YNNKEL (reference sequence). The ends were cut back, 0 bases at V and 0 bases at J, with 9 bases in the middle. The CDR3 is 16 amino acids. This CDR3 is CASSQDPGGSYNEQFF. The CDR3 region has the DNA TGTGCCAGCAGCCAAGACCCCGGCGGCTCCTACAATGAGCAGTTCTTC.

The chain joins TRBV28 to TRBJ1-2; 8 bases match TRBD1. J gave up 8 bases and V 6 bases, and 8 bases lay outside the gene matches. Germline CDR1 MDHEN, CDR2 SYDVKM. This CDR3 is 13 amino acids long. DNA of the CDR3: TGTGCCAGCAGGCCGGGACAGGCTCGGGGCTACACCTTC. It encodes CASRPGQARGYTF.

The chain combines TRBV30 with TRBJ2-5, with 10 nucleotides matching TRBD1. Germline V gives CDR1 GTSNPN, CDR2 SVGIG (reference sequence). After removal of 0 bases from V and 5 bases from J, the junction contained 6 bases not matched to a gene. This CDR3 region has 15 residues. The CDR3 reads CAWSVAGQGMETQYF. In nucleotides, the CDR3 is TGTGCCTGGAGTGTAGCGGGACAGGGGATGGAGACCCAGTACTTC.

CDR3 bases: TGCGCCAGCAGCTTGAACCCTAGCGGGAGCCACAATGAGCAGTTCTTC. This codes for CASSLNPSGSHNEQFF. V and J are TRBV5-1 and TRBJ2-1, with 10 positions matching TRBD2. Germline CDR1 SGHRS, CDR2 YFSETQ. The CDR3 spans 16 residues. Unmatched junction bases numbered 6, after V lost 1 base and J lost 5 bases.

The rearrangement uses TRBV6-5 and TRBJ2-7, with unresolved D. The V end lost 8 bases, the J end lost 6 bases, and 11 bases lay between the germline ends. This CDR3 contains 11 residues. Germline V gives CDR1 MNHEY, CDR2 SVGAGI. The CDR3 is CASLRLSEQYF. The CDR3 bases are TGTGCCAGCCTACGGTTAAGCGAGCAGTACTTC.

The chain links TRBV6-2 or TRBV6-3 to TRBJ1-2; tentative D call: TRBD1 (5 bases). The V gene lost 5 bases and the J gene lost 2 bases, with 12 bases spanning the gap. CDR1 MNHEY and CDR2 SVGEGT come from the germline V gene. The CDR3 totals 14 residues. CDR3 sequence (DNA): TGTGCCAGCAGTAAGTCGGGGGGAAACTATGGCTACACCTTC. This gives the protein CASSKSGGNYGYTF.

The V gene is TRBV5-1, the J gene TRBJ2-5, with D perhaps TRBD2 (6 bases). Trimming cost V 4 bases and J 5 bases, with 15 bases left between them. The CDR3 extends over 14 amino acids. Germline CDR1 reads SGHRS; CDR2 reads YFSETQ. As DNA, the CDR3 is TGCGCCAGCAGCGGTGGAGGGACGGGGGAGACCCAGTACTTC. Protein sequence: CASSGGGTGETQYF. The full variable domain, with the rest looked up from reference TRBV5-1 and TRBJ2-5, is KAGVTQTPRYLIKTRGQQVTLSCSPISGHRSVSWYQQTPGQGLQFLFEYFSETQRNKGNFPGRFSGRQFSNSRSEMNVSTLELGDSALYLCASSGGGTGETQYFGPGTRLLVL.

The chain has TRBV29-1 and TRBJ1-2, with D perhaps TRBD1 (5 bases). The CDR3 covers 11 residues. CDR1 is SQVTM and CDR2 is ANQGSEA in the germline V gene. Trimming stripped 5 bases from V and 7 bases from J, with 11 bases between. CDR3 protein: CSVIGAAGYTF. CDR3 nucleotides: TGCAGCGTTATAGGGGCGGCTGGCTACACCTTC.

This chain uses TRBV2 with TRBJ1-3, with TRBD1 matching over 9 bases. The CDR3 runs 15 residues. The V and J ends lost 6 bases and 4 bases, in that order; junction bases with no gene match: 7. Germline-derived CDR1 and CDR2 are SNHLY and FYNNEI. CDR3 amino acids: CASSRDRVFGNTIYF. The CDR3 nucleotides are TGTGCCAGCAGCCGGGACAGGGTGTTCGGAAACACCATATATTTT. Filled out from reference TRBV2 and TRBJ1-3, the complete variable domain reads EPEVTQTPSHQVTQMGQEVILRCVPISNHLYFYWYRQILGQKVEFLVSFYNNEISEKSEIFDDQFSVERPDGSNFTLKIRSTKLEDSAMYFCASSRDRVFGNTIYFGEGSWLTVV.

This rearrangement joins TRBV7-2 to TRBJ2-6, with D maybe TRBD1 (5 bases). The CDR3 contains 16 residues. Germline lookup yields CDR1 SGHTA and CDR2 FQGNSA. The V end was cut by 5 bases, the J end by 0 bases, with 11 bases between. CDR3 DNA sequence: TGTGCCAGCAGCACGATAGACAGCTCTGGGGCCAACGTCCTGACTTTC. Translated, it gives CASSTIDSSGANVLTF. Supplemented by reference TRBV7-2 and TRBJ2-6, the full variable domain reads GAGVSQSPSNKVTEKGKDVELRCDPISGHTALYWYRQSLGQGLEFLIYFQGNSAPDKSGLPSDRFSAERTGGSVSTLTIQRTQQEDSAVYLCASSTIDSSGANVLTFGAGSRLTVL.